The TCR beta chain described here comes from a study of cytomegalovirus exposure and HLA in healthy donors. Regarding the study as a whole: Evidence from a later analysis indicated that most CMV-associated TCR beta chains looked HLA-restricted.

PCR employed 60 Vbeta and 13 Jbeta primers. Produced via immunoSEQ multiplex PCR; TCRdb's table is partial and in-frame only. The repertoire holds approximately 80,000 clones, with more than 65% as singletons. This clone was counted only a few times. Its antigen is not identified. Specimen: PBMCs. The clonotype originates from a woman between 35 and 50 years old in good health and CMV-seropositive.

This CDR3 is CASSFGTSGSYEQYF. The DNA for the CDR3 is TGTGCCAGCAGCTTCGGGACTAGCGGATCCTACGAGCAGTACTTC. V usage is TRBV7-6 and J usage is TRBJ2-7; TRBD2 matches at 11 bases. The V segment lost 3 bases and the J segment 1 base; nucleotides outside the gene matches: 2. In germline, CDR1 is SGHVS, CDR2 FNYEAQ. The CDR3 covers 15 residues.